This T cell receptor beta chain derives from a study of OX40 agonist ivuxolimab in advanced cancers. Overall study: Prior therapy, whether anti-PD-1, anti-PD-L1 or anti-CTLA-4, was allowed, and about 39% had some. Partial responses occurred in three patients (one hepatocellular carcinoma, two cutaneous melanoma).

The germline gives CDR1 SGHTA, CDR2 FQGNSA. Deletions cut 1 base from V and 5 bases from J, with 15 bases between. This CDR3 is 15 amino acids long. Produced via immunoSEQ multiplex PCR; TCRdb's table is partial and in-frame only. The sample has tens of thousands of clones; roughly 84% are singletons. The starting material was CD4+ or CD8+ T cells sorted from blood, obtained in a trial of the OX40 agonist ivuxolimab. The chain uses TRBV7-2 and TRBJ2-7; D may be TRBD2 (5 bases). This clonotype was obtained from an adult with an advanced solid tumor such as melanoma, head and neck, liver or kidney cancer. The CDR3 region has the DNA TGTGCCAGCAGCTTAGGACTGGTAGACGGGAACGAGCAGTACTTC. Translation gives CASSLGLVDGNEQYF.